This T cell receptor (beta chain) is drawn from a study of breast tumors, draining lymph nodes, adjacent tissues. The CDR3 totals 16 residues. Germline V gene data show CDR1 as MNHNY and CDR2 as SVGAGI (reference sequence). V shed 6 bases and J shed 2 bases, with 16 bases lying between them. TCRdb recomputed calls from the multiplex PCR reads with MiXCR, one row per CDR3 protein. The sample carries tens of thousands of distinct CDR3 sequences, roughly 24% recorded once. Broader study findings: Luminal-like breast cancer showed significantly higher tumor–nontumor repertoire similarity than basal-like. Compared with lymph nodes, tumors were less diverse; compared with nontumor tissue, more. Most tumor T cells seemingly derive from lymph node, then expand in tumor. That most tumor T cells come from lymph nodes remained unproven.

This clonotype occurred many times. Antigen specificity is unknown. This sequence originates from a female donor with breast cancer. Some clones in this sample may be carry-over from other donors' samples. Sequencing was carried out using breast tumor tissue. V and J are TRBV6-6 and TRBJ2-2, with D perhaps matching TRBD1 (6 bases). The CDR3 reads CASRNAGTQNTGELFF. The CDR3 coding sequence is TGTGCCAGCAGAAACGCCGGGACACAAAACACCGGGGAGCTGTTTTTT.